This entry lists 3 T cell receptor beta chains sequenced from one sample in a study of T cells in Graves' hyperthyroidism and ophthalmopathy. It was RNA transcripts that yielded the amplified TCR beta CDR3 regions. Initially, a first-round RT-PCR of the TCR CDR3 employed the HTBI primer set. MiXCR, run by TCRdb on the multiplex PCR reads, gives a single entry per CDR3 protein. This sample has about 500,000 distinct CDR3 sequences, with about 15% found just once. Sequenced input: blood. The receptors derive from a woman in her 30s with Graves' ophthalmopathy.

This clonotype was counted ten times or more. Sequence at one end of the junction differs from germline and may be a read error. The CDR3 region is CAISEGQGGWNAEAFF. CDR3 nucleotides: TGTGCCATCAGTGAGGGGCAGGGGGGATGGAACGCTGAAGCTTTCTTT. This chain links TRBV10-3 with TRBJ1-1; the match to TRBD1 covers 7 bases. This CDR3 comprises 16 residues. CDR1 is ENHRY and CDR2 is SYGVKD in the germline V gene.

This clonotype has ten or more counts. V usage is TRBV5-6 and J usage is TRBJ2-7, with 14 bases identical to TRBD2. The V and J ends lost 3 bases and 0 bases, in that order; junction bases with no gene match: 8. Germline V CDR1 and CDR2: SGHDT, YYEEEE. The CDR3 contains 18 residues. The DNA for the CDR3 is TGTGCCAGCAGCTGGGGACTAGCGGGAGATCCCTTCTCCTACGAGCAGTACTTC. Protein sequence: CASSWGLAGDPFSYEQYF.

This clonotype was seen at least ten times. The CDR3 DNA reads as TGTGCCAGCAGTTTTCGGCAGGTAAACTACAATGAGCAGTTCTTC. Translation gives CASSFRQVNYNEQFF. The V gene is TRBV12-3 or TRBV12-4, the J gene TRBJ2-1; D is ambiguous. Deletions cut 3 bases from V and 3 bases from J, with 12 bases between. CDR3 length equals 15 residues.